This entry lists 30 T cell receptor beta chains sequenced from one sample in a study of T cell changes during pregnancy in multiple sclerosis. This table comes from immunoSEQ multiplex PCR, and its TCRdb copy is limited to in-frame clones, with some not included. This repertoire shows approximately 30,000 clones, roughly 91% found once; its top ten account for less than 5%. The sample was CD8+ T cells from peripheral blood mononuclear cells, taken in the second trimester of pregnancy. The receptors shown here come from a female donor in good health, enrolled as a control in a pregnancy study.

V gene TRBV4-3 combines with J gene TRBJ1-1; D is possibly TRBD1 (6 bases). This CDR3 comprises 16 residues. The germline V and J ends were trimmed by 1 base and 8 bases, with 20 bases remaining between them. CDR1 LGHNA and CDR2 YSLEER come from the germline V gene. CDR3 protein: CASSQGAAATGHEAFF. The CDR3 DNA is TGCGCCAGCAGCCAAGGTGCGGCGGCAACGGGACACGAAGCTTTCTTT.

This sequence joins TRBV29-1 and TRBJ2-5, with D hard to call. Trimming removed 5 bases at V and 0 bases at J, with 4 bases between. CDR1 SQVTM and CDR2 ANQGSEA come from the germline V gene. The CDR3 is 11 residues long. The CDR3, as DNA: TGCAGCGTTCCATACCAAGAGACCCAGTACTTC. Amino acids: CSVPYQETQYF.

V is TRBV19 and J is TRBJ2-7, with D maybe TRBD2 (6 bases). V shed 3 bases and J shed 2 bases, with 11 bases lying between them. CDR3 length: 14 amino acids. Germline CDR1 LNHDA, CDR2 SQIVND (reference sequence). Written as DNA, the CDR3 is TGTGCCAGTAGTATGTGGGAGCGGGCCTACGAGCAGTACTTC. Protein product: CASSMWERAYEQYF. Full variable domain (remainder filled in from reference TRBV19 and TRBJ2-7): DGGITQSPKYLFRKEGQNVTLSCEQNLNHDAMYWYRQDPGQGLRLIYYSQIVNDFQKGDIAEGYSVSREKKESFPLTVTSAQKNPTAFYLCASSMWERAYEQYFGPGTRLTVT.

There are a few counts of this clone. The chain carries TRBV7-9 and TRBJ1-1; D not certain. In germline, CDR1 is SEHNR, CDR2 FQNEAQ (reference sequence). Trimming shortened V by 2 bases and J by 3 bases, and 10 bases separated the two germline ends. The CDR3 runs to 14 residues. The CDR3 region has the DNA TGTGCCAGCAGCTTATATGAGGGAGACACTGAAGCTTTCTTT. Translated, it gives CASSLYEGDTEAFF.

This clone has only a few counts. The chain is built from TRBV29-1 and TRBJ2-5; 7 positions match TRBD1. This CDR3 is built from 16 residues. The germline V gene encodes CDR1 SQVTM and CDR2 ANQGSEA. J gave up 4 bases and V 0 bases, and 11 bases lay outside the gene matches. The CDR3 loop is CSVEDQGQEARETQYF. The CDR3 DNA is TGCAGCGTTGAAGATCAAGGACAGGAGGCGAGAGAGACCCAGTACTTC.

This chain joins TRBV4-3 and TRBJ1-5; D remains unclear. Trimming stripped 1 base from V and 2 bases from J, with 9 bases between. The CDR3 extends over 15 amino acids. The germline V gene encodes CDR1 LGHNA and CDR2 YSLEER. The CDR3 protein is CASSQVLAGNQPQHF. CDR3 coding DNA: TGCGCCAGCAGCCAAGTCTTGGCGGGCAATCAGCCCCAGCATTTT.

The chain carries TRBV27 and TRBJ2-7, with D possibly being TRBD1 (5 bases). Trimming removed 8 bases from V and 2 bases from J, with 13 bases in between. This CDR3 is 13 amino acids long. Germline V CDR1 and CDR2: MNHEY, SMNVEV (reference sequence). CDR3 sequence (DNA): TGTGCCAGCGGTAAGGGGCCAACCTACGAGCAGTACTTC. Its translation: CASGKGPTYEQYF.

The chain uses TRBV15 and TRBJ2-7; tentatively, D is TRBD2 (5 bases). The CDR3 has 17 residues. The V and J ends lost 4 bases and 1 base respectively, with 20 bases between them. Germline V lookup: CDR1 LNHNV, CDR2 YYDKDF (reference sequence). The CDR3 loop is CATSTIPRERPSYEQYF. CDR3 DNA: TGTGCCACCAGCACCATACCCCGGGAAAGGCCGTCCTACGAGCAGTACTTC.

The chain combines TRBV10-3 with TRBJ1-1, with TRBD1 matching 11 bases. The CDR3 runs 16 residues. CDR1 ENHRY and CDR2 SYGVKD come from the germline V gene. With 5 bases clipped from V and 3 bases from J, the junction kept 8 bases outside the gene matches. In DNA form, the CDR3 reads TGTGCCATCAGTACCCTGGACAGGGGGCTGGACACTGAAGCTTTCTTT. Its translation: CAISTLDRGLDTEAFF.

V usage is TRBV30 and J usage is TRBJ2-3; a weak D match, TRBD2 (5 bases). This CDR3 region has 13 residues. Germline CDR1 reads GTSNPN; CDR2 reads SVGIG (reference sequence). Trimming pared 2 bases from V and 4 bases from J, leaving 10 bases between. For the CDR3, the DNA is TGTGCCTGGAGTCTAGCATCCCCAGATACGCAGTATTTT. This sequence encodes CAWSLASPDTQYF. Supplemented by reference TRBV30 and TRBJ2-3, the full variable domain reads SQTIHQWPATLVQPVGSPLSLECTVEGTSNPNLYWYRQAAGRGLQLLFYSVGIGQISSEVPQNLSASRPQDRQFILSSKKLLLSDSGFYLCAWSLASPDTQYFGPGTRLTVL.

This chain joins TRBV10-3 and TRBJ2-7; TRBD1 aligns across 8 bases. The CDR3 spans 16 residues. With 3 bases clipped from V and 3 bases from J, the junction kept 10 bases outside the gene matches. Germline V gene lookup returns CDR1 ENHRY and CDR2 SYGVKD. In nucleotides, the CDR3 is TGTGCCATCAGTGAACTCGACAGGGGAAACTTCTACGAGCAGTACTTC. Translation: CAISELDRGNFYEQYF.

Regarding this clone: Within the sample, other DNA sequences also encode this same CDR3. CDR3 sequence: CASSIRDRNQPQHF. CDR3 bases: TGTGCCAGTAGTATTCGGGACAGAAATCAGCCCCAGCATTTT. The rearrangement links TRBV19 to TRBJ1-5; 7 bases are a match to TRBD1. CDR1 LNHDA and CDR2 SQIVND come from the germline V gene (reference sequence). V dropped 3 bases and J dropped 4; count of bases not matched to a gene: 3. The CDR3 is made up of 14 amino acids.

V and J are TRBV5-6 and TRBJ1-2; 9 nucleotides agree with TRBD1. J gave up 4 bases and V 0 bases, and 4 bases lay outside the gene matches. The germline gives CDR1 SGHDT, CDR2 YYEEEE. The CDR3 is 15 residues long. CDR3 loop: CASSLETGGAYGYTF. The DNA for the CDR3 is TGTGCCAGCAGCTTGGAAACAGGGGGCGCCTATGGCTACACCTTC.

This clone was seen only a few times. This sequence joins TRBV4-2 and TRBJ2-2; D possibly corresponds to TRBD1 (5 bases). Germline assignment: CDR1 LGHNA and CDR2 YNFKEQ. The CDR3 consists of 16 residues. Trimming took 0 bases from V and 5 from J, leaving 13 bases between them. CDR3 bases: TGTGCCAGCAGCCAAGATGAAGGGGCGGTTACCGGGGAGCTGTTTTTT. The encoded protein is CASSQDEGAVTGELFF.

Here the CDR3 DNA reads TGTGCCAGCAGTTACTCGCCTACTAGCACAGATACGCAGTATTTT. It codes for CASSYSPTSTDTQYF. This chain uses TRBV6-5 with TRBJ2-3, with unresolved D. The V end lost 0 bases, the J end lost 0 bases, and 7 bases lay between the germline ends. CDR1 and CDR2 (germline): MNHEY, SVGAGI. This CDR3 is 15 amino acids long.

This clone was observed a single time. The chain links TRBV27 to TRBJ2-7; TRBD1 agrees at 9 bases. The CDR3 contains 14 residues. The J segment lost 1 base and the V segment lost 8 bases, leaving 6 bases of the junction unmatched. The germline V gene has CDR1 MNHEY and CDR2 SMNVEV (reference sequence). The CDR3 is CASSGTGISYEQYF. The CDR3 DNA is TGTGCCAGCTCCGGGACAGGGATATCCTACGAGCAGTACTTC.

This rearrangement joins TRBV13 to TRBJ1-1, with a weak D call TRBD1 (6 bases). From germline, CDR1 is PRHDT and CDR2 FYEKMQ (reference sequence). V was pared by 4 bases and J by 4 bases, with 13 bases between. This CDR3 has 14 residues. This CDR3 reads CASSSRGGSTEAFF. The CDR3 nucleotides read TGTGCCAGCAGCTCCCGGGGGGGCAGCACTGAAGCTTTCTTT.

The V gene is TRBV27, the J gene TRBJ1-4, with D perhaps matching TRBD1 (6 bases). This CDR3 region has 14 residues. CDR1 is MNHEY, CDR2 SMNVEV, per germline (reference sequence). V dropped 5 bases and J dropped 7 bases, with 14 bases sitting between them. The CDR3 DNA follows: TGTGCCAGCAGTACCCTACAGGGTACTGAAAAACTGTTTTTT. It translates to CASSTLQGTEKLFF. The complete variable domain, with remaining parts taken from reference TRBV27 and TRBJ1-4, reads EAQVTQNPRYLITVTGKKLTVTCSQNMNHEYMSWYRQDPGLGLRQIYYSMNVEVTDKGDVPEGYKVSRKEKRNFPLILESPSPNQTSLYFCASSTLQGTEKLFFGSGTQLSVL.

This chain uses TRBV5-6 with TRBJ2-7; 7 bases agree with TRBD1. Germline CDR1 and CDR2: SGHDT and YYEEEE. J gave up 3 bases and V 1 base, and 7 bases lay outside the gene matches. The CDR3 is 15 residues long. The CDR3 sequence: CASSLRRAGGYEQYF. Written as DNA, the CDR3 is TGTGCCAGCAGCTTGCGTAGGGCAGGGGGCTACGAGCAGTACTTC.

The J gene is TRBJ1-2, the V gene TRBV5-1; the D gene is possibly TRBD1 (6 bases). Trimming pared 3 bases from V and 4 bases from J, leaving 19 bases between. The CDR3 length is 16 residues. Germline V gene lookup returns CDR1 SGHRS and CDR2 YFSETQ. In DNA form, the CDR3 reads TGCGCCAGCAGCTCGCCGGGGGGCCCCAAGGGCTATGGCTACACCTTC. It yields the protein CASSSPGGPKGYGYTF.

The CDR3 DNA sequence: TGCGCCAGCAGCCTGGAGGGAGTACCGGAGCCCCAGCATTTT. Translated: CASSLEGVPEPQHF. The chain recombines TRBV5-1 with TRBJ1-5; unclear D gene. The CDR3 consists of 14 residues. V lost 4 bases, J lost 8 bases, and 16 bases lay in between. CDR1 and CDR2 from the germline V gene are SGHRS and YFSETQ.

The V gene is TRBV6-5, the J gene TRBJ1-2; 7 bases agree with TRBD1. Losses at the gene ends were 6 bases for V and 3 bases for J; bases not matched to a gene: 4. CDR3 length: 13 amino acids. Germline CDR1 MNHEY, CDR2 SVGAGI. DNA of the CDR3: TGTGCCAGCAGGCAAACAGGGGACTATGGCTACACCTTC. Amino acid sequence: CASRQTGDYGYTF.

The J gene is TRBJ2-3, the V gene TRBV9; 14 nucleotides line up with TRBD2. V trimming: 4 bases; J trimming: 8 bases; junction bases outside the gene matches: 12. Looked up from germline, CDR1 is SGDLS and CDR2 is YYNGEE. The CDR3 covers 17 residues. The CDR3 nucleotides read TGTGCCAGCAGCCCCCAGACTAGCGGGGGGGCATTGGGTACGCAGTATTTT. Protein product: CASSPQTSGGALGTQYF.

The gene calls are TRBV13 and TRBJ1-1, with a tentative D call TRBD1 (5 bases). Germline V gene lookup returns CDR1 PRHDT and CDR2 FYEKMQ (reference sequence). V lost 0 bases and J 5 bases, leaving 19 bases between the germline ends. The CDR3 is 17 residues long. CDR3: CASSLGRYGRDGTEAFF. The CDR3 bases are TGTGCCAGCAGCTTAGGCCGTTATGGCAGGGATGGAACTGAAGCTTTCTTT.

Here the CDR3 reads CASRRTGASRYGYTF. The CDR3 nucleotides are TGTGCCAGCAGGCGGACAGGGGCCTCTAGGTATGGCTACACCTTC. The chain combines TRBV28 with TRBJ1-2; 9 bases fit TRBD1. Germline-derived CDR1 and CDR2 are MDHEN and SYDVKM. The V gene end was trimmed by 6 bases and the J gene end by 5 bases; junction bases not matched to a gene: 10. This CDR3 is 15 amino acids long.

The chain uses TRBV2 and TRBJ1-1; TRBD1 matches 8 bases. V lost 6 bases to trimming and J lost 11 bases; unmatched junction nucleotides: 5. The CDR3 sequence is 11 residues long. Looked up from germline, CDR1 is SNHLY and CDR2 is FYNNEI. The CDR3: CASRPDRAAFF. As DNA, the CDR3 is TGTGCCAGCAGGCCGGACAGGGCGGCTTTCTTT.

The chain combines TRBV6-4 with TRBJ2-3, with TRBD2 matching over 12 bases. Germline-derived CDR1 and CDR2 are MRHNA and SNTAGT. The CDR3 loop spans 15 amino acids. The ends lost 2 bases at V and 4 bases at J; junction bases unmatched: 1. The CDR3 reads CASSDGLAGSDTQYF. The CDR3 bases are TGTGCCAGCAGTGACGGACTAGCGGGGTCAGATACGCAGTATTTT.

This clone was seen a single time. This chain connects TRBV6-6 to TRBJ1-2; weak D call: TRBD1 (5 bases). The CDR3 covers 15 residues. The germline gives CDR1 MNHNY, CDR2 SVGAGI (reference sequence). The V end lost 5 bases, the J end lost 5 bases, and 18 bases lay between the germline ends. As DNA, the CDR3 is TGTGCCAGCAGTCCTCGGGAGGGGCCCGTGTATGGCTACACCTTC. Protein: CASSPREGPVYGYTF.

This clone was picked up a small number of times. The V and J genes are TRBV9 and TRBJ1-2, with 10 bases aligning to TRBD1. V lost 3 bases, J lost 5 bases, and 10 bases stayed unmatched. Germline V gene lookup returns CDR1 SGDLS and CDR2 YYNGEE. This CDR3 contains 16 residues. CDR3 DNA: TGTGCCAGCAGCGACGGATCGACAGGGGGCGTGTATGGCTACACCTTC. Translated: CASSDGSTGGVYGYTF. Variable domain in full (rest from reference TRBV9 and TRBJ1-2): DSGVTQTPKHLITATGQRVTLRCSPRSGDLSVYWYQQSLDQGLQFLIQYYNGEERAKGNILERFSAQQFPDLHSELNLSSLELGDSALYFCASSDGSTGGVYGYTFGSGTRLTVV.

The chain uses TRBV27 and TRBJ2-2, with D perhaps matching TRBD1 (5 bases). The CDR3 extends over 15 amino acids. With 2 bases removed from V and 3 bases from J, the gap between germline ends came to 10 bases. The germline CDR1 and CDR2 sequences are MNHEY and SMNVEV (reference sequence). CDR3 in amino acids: CASSLGAGYTGELFF. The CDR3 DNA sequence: TGTGCCAGCAGTTTAGGGGCAGGGTACACCGGGGAGCTGTTTTTT.